One and the same sample provided the 15 T cell receptor beta chains below, sequenced in a study of T cell responses to AZD1222 COVID-19 vaccine (dated by TCRdb to the early 2020s). In the paper's terms, the time point label means: baseline before first vaccination. The sample's treatment or condition label, in plain terms: meningococcal conjugate vaccine given as trial control. The library was produced with the immunoSEQ multiplex PCR assay. TCRdb holds this immuneACCESS table with in-frame rearrangements only. Some clones are missing; in checked studies, unresolved V genes explain under half, and the rest has no known cause. The sample table holds some 50,000 clones, of which more than 60% were seen once. The ten largest clones capture 20% to 25% of the sample. The material sequenced was peripheral blood, taken on day 0 of MenACWY control vaccination. All receptors derive from an adult in good health.

V gene TRBV15 combines with J gene TRBJ1-5; TRBD1 aligns across 7 bases. Looked up from germline, CDR1 is LNHNV and CDR2 is YYDKDF (reference sequence). This CDR3 has 17 residues. The V gene end was trimmed by 1 base and the J gene end by 0 bases; junction bases not matched to a gene: 6. This CDR3 is CATSRGRQGISNQPQHF. The CDR3 bases are TGTGCCACCAGCAGAGGCCGACAGGGAATTAGCAATCAGCCCCAGCATTTT.

The gene calls are TRBV2 and TRBJ2-5; D assignment may be TRBD1 or TRBD2 (6 bases each). V dropped 8 bases and J dropped 10 bases, with 20 bases sitting between them. Germline loops: CDR1 SNHLY, CDR2 FYNNEI. CDR3 length equals 13 residues. CDR3 amino acids: CASRRDSQGIQYF. For the CDR3, the DNA is TGTGCCAGCCGTCGGGACTCCCAGGGGATCCAGTACTTC.

The sample holds a few counts of this clone. This chain joins TRBV4-1 and TRBJ1-1; TRBD1 agrees at 8 bases. The CDR3 is 14 amino acids. Germline V lookup: CDR1 MGHRA, CDR2 YSYEKL. Trimming cost V 4 bases and J 3 bases; bases outside gene matches: 4. The CDR3 loop reads CASSLQGAYTEAFF. CDR3 nucleotides: TGCGCCAGCAGCCTCCAGGGGGCTTACACTGAAGCTTTCTTT.

V and J are TRBV10-3 and TRBJ1-1; TRBD1 matches at 7 bases. V shed 7 bases and J 0 bases; nucleotides not matched to a gene: 11. The CDR3 totals 16 residues. Germline V CDR1 and CDR2: ENHRY, SYGVKD. The CDR3 region has the DNA TGTGCCATCATTGGCCCATCTGACAGGGTGAACACTGAAGCTTTCTTT. Translation gives CAIIGPSDRVNTEAFF.

The rearrangement links TRBV3-1 (or the pseudogene TRBV3-2) to TRBJ1-1; 8 bases line up with TRBD1. Germline V gene sequence: CDR1 LGHDT, CDR2 YNNKEL (reference sequence). The CDR3 contains 15 residues. The V segment lost 1 base and the J segment 0 bases; nucleotides outside the gene matches: 1. CDR3 nucleotide sequence: TGTGCCAGCAGCCAAGGGGACAGGATGAACACTGAAGCTTTCTTT. Amino acid sequence: CASSQGDRMNTEAFF.

The chain uses TRBV2 and TRBJ1-2; D remains unclear. CDR3 length equals 12 residues. V was shortened by 7 bases and J by 1 base, with 7 bases between the two germline ends. Germline V gene data show CDR1 as SNHLY and CDR2 as FYNNEI. The DNA of the CDR3 is TGTGCCAGCAATGCCGGTAACTATGGCTACACCTTC. It translates to CASNAGNYGYTF.

This rearrangement joins TRBV25-1 to TRBJ1-5, with D possibly being TRBD1 (6 bases). The CDR3 is 16 amino acids. CDR1 and CDR2 from the germline V gene are MGHDK and SYGVNS. V lost 4 bases and J 0 bases, leaving 13 bases between the germline ends. CDR3 in DNA: TGTGCCAGCAGTGGACCGGGACACGATAGCAATCAGCCCCAGCATTTT. Translation: CASSGPGHDSNQPQHF.

This rearrangement joins TRBV3-1 (or the pseudogene TRBV3-2) to TRBJ2-2; TRBD1 aligns across 7 bases. The ends lost 2 bases at V and 4 bases at J; junction bases unmatched: 1. Germline V gives CDR1 LGHDT, CDR2 YNNKEL (reference sequence). This CDR3 has 14 residues. The chain's CDR3 is CASSQNRGTGELFF. The CDR3 bases are TGTGCCAGCAGCCAAAACAGGGGCACCGGGGAGCTGTTTTTT.

The chain links TRBV19 to TRBJ2-5; weak D call: TRBD2 (5 bases). V was cut by 5 bases and J by 6 bases, with 10 bases left in between. Looked up from germline, CDR1 is LNHDA and CDR2 is SQIVND (reference sequence). The CDR3 extends over 12 amino acids. This CDR3 reads CASSSGRQTQYF. The DNA of the CDR3 is TGTGCCAGTAGTTCTGGGAGACAGACCCAGTACTTC.

The rearrangement uses TRBV11-2 and TRBJ1-4, with D unclear. Germline V gene lookup returns CDR1 SGHAT and CDR2 FQNNGV. The V gene lost 5 bases and the J gene lost 0 bases, with 19 bases spanning the gap. The CDR3 is 18 residues long. CDR3 in amino acids: CASSHYPELTTTNEKLFF. The DNA for the CDR3 is TGTGCCAGCAGCCATTACCCAGAGCTCACTACAACTAATGAAAAACTGTTTTTT.

V gene TRBV9 combines with J gene TRBJ2-2, with 8 bases fitting TRBD2. The junction had 5 bases not matched to a gene; V was cut back by 6 bases and J by 7 bases. CDR1 is SGDLS and CDR2 is YYNGEE in the germline V gene. The CDR3 sequence is 13 residues long. CDR3 protein: CASNSGAHGELFF. The CDR3 DNA reads as TGTGCCAGCAATAGCGGGGCTCACGGGGAGCTGTTTTTT.

The chain employs TRBV12-3 or TRBV12-4 and TRBJ1-2; 9 positions agree with TRBD1. This CDR3 is built from 13 residues. The trim removed 5 bases at V and 5 bases at J, leaving 3 bases unmatched. The CDR3 here is CASSPDRGYGYTF. In DNA, the CDR3 is TGTGCCAGCAGTCCGGACAGGGGTTATGGCTACACCTTC.

J is TRBJ1-3 and V is TRBV9; D is ambiguous. The V gene's germline CDR1 is SGDLS and CDR2 YYNGEE. The CDR3 has 13 amino acids. With 4 bases removed from V and 1 base from J, the gap between germline ends came to 6 bases. The CDR3 loop reads CASSPTSGNTIYF. In DNA form, the CDR3 reads TGTGCCAGCAGCCCTACTTCTGGAAACACCATATATTTT.

The V gene is TRBV30, the J gene TRBJ2-2, with D possibly called TRBD1 or TRBD2 (5 bases each). The CDR3 spans 15 residues. V was pared by 3 bases and J by 4 bases, with 15 bases between. Germline CDR1 GTSNPN, CDR2 SVGIG (reference sequence). CDR3 DNA sequence: TGTGCCTGGAGAGGGCAGGGAGTCAGCACCGGGGAGCTGTTTTTT. This translates into CAWRGQGVSTGELFF.

This chain connects TRBV2 to TRBJ2-6; D may match TRBD1 or TRBD2 (6 bases each). There are 15 residues in the CDR3. Trimming took off 7 bases at V and 2 bases at J, with 12 bases between the two ends. Germline V gene lookup returns CDR1 SNHLY and CDR2 FYNNEI. The CDR3 reads CASTEGGAGANVLTF. As DNA, the CDR3 is TGTGCCAGCACCGAGGGGGGAGCTGGGGCCAACGTCCTGACTTTC.